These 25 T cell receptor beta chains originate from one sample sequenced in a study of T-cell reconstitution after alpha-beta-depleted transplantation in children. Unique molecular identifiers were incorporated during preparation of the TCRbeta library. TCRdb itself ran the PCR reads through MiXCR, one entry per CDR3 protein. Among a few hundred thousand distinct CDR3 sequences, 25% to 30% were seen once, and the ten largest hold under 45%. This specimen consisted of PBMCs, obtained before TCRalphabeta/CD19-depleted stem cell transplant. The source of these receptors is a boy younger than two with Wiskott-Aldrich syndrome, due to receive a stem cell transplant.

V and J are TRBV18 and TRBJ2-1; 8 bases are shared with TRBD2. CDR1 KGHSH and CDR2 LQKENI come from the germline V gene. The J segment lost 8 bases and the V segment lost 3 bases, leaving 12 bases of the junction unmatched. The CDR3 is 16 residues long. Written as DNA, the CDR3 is TGTGCCAGCTCACCGTTAGCGGGAACGTCCTTCGATGAGCAGTTCTTC. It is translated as CASSPLAGTSFDEQFF.

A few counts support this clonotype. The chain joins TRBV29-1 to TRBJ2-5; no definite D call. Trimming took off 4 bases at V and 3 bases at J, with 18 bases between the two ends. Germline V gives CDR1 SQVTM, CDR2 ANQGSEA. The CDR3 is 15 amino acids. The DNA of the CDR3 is TGCAGCGTTGCTTCTTACGGGCTTCCGAAAGAGACCCAGTACTTC. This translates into CSVASYGLPKETQYF.

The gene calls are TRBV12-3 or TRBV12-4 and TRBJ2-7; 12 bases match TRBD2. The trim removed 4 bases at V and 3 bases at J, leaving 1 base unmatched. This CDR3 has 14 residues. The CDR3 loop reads CASSSSGRDYEQYF. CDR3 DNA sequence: TGTGCCAGCAGTTCTAGCGGGAGGGACTACGAGCAGTACTTC.

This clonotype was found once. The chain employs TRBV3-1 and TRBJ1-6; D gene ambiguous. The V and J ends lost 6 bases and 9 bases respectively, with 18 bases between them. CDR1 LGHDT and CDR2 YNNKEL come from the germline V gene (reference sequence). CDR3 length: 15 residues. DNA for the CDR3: TGTGCCAGCAGATCTACAGTGGGCAGGATTTCACCCCTCCACTTT. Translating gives CASRSTVGRISPLHF.

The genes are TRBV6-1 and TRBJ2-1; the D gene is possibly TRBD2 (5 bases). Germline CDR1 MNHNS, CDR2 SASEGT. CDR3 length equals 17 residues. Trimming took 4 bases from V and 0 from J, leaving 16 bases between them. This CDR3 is CASSGGGPRSSYNEQFF. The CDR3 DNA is TGTGCCAGCAGTGGCGGAGGACCTAGGAGCTCCTACAATGAGCAGTTCTTC.

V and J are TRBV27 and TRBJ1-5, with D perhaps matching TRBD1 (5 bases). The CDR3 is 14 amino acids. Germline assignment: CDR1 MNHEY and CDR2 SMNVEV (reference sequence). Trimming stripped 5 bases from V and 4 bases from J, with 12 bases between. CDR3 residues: CASSTDGGNQPQHF. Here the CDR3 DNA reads TGTGCCAGCAGTACCGATGGGGGGAATCAGCCCCAGCATTTT.

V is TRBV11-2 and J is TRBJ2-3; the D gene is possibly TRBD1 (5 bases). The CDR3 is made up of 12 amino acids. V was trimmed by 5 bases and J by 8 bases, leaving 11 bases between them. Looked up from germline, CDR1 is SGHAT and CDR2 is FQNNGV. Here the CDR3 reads CASSPRVVTQYF. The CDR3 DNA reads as TGTGCCAGCAGCCCCAGGGTAGTTACGCAGTATTTT.

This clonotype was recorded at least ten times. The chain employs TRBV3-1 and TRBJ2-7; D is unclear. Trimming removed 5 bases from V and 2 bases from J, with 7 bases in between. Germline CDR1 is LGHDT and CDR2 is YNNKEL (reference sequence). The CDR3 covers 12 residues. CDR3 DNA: TGTGCCAGCAGCTTATCCCCCTACGAGCAGTACTTC. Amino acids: CASSLSPYEQYF.

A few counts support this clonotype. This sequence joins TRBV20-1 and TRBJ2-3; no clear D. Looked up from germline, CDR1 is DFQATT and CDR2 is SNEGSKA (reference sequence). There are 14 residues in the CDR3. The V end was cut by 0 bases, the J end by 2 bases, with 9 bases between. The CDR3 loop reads CSARDPQPTDTQYF. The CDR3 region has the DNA TGCAGTGCTAGAGATCCCCAGCCCACAGATACGCAGTATTTT.

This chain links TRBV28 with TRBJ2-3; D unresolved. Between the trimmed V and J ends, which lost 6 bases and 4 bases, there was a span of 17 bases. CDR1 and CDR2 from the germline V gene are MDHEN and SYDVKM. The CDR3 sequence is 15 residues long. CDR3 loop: CASSRPRVWADTQYF. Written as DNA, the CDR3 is TGTGCCAGCAGCCGCCCTCGAGTTTGGGCAGATACGCAGTATTTT.

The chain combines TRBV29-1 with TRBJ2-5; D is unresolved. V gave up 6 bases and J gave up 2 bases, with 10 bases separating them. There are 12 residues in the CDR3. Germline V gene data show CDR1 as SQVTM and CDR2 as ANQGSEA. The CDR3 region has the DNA TGCAGCGTCGCTGCCCAGCAAGAGACCCAGTACTTC. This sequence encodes CSVAAQQETQYF.

The CDR3 DNA follows: TGCGCCAGCAGCTTGGGGGGGGCCGGTTTTGGCGAGCAGTACTTC. This translates into CASSLGGAGFGEQYF. The V call is TRBV5-1, the J call TRBJ2-7; D is perhaps TRBD1 or TRBD2 (6 bases each). V was shortened by 0 bases and J by 6 bases, with 16 bases between the two germline ends. This CDR3 is 15 amino acids long. Germline values: CDR1 SGHRS, CDR2 YFSETQ.

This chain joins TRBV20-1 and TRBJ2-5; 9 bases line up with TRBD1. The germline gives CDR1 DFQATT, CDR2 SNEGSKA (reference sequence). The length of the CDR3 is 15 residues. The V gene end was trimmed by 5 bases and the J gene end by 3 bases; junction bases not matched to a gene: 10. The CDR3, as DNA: TGCAGTGCTCAAATTCCCGGGACAGGGAAAGAGACCCAGTACTTC. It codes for CSAQIPGTGKETQYF.

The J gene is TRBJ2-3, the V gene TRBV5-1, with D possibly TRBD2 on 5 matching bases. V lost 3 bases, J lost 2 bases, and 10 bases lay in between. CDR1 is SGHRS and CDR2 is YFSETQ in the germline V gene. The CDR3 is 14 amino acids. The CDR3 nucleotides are TGCGCCAGCAGCTCAGGACTTAACACAGATACGCAGTATTTT. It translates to CASSSGLNTDTQYF.

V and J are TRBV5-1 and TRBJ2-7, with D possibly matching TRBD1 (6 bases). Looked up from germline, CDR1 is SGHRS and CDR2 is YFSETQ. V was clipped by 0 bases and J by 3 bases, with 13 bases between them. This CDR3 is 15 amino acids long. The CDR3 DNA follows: TGCGCCAGCAGCTTGGCCGCAGGGGCGAACTACGAGCAGTACTTC. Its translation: CASSLAAGANYEQYF.

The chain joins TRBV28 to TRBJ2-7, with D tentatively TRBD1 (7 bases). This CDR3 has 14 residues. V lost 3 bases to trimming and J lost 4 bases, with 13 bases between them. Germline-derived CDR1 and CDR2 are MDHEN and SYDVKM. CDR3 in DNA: TGTGCCAGCAGTTTTGGGTCAGGGGGGTACGAGCAGTACTTC. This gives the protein CASSFGSGGYEQYF.

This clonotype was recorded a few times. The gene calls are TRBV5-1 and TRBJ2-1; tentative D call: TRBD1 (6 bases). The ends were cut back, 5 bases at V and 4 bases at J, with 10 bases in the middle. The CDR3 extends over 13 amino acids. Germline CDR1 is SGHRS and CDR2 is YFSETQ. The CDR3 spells CASREGQYNEQFF. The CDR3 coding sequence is TGCGCCAGCAGGGAAGGACAGTACAATGAGCAGTTCTTC.

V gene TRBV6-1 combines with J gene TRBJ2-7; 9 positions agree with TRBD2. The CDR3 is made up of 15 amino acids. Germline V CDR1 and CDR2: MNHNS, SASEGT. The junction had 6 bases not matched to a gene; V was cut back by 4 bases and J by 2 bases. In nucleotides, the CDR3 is TGTGCCAGCAGTGCTAGCGGGGTGGGGGCCTACGAGCAGTACTTC. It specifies CASSASGVGAYEQYF.

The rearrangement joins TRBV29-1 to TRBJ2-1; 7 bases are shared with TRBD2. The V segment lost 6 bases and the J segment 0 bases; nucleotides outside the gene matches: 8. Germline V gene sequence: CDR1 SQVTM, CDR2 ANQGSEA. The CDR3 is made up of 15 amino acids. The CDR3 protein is CSVTGLPYSYNEQFF. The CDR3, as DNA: TGCAGCGTGACGGGACTACCCTACTCCTACAATGAGCAGTTCTTC.

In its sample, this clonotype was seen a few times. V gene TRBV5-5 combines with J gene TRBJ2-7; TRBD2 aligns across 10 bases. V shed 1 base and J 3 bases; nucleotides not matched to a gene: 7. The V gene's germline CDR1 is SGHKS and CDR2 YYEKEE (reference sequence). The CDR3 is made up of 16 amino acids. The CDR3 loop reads CASSLKGTSVFYEQYF. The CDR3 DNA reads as TGTGCCAGCAGCTTGAAGGGGACTAGCGTTTTCTACGAGCAGTACTTC.

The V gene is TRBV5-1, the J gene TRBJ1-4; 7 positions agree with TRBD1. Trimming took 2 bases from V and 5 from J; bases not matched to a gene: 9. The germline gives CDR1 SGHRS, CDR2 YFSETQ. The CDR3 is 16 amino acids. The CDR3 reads CASSFGSRDRNEKLFF. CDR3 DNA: TGCGCCAGCAGCTTTGGATCCCGGGACAGAAATGAAAAACTGTTTTTT.

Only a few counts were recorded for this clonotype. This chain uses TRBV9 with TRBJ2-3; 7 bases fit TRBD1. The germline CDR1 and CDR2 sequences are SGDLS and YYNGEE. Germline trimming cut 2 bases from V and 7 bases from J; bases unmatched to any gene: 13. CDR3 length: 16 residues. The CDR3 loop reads CASSVGATGVLNTQYF. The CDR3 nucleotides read TGTGCCAGCAGCGTCGGGGCTACAGGGGTACTAAATACGCAGTATTTT.

The CDR3 sequence: CASSEQLVGEAFF. DNA of the CDR3: TGTGCCAGCAGTGAACAGTTGGTAGGGGAAGCTTTCTTT. The V gene is TRBV6-1, the J gene TRBJ1-1; no clear D. Germline lookup yields CDR1 MNHNS and CDR2 SASEGT. V was shortened by 2 bases and J by 8 bases, with 12 bases between the two germline ends. The CDR3 contains 13 residues.

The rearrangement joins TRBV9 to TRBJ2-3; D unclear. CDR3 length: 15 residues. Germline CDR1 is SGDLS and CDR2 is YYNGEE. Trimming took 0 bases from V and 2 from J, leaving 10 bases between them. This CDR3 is CASSVGGTATDTQYF. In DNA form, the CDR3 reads TGTGCCAGCAGCGTAGGAGGAACAGCCACAGATACGCAGTATTTT.

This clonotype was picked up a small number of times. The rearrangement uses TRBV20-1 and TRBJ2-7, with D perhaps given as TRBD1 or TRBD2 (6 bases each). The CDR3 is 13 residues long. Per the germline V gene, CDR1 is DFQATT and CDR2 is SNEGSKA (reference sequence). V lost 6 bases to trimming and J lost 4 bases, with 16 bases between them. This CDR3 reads CSAAGQGRYEQYF. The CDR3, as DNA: TGCAGTGCCGCGGGGCAGGGGAGGTACGAGCAGTACTTC.